A single T cell receptor (beta chain) is shown here with its context. Its matching antigen is unknown. The junction shows a germline mismatch at one end, possibly a read error. Scientists recovered RNA and DNA together from approximately 20-30 mg of unsorted bulk tissue. Among the patients, all had chronic HBV infection and none had been treated. These data come from a study of tumor-infiltrating lymphocytes in primary liver carcinoma. Overall study context: Measuring about 4 to 10 cm across, the tumors were staged as T1-T3 N0M0. Overall study results and limits: Researchers found tumor-adjacent and tumor-blood pairs overlapped less than tumor region pairs. Top-250-clone fractions were significantly higher in tumors than in blood (p = 0.039).

The CDR3 extends over 13 amino acids. Germline V CDR1 and CDR2: MNHEY, SVGEGT. Production of TCR beta cDNA used around 0.45 ug total RNA together with a constant-region primer. The TCR beta library was amplified through three nested multiplex PCR rounds in a modified ARM-PCR procedure. The first two PCR rounds used TRBV1-TRBV30 forward primers with a C-beta reverse primer, about 10 cycles each. TCRdb redid the calling of the multiplex PCR reads with MiXCR, one entry per CDR3 protein. The sample comprises 100,000 or so distinct CDR3 sequences, about four fifths of which are singletons, and approximately 20% rests with the top ten.

Sequencing used liver tumor tissue from sampling region 3. Noted subset: tumor region T3, left-lateral pole. This clonotype originated in a man in his forties or fifties with primary liver carcinoma and hepatitis B virus infection. The gene calls are TRBV6-2 or TRBV6-3 and TRBJ2-7, with D unclear. As DNA, the CDR3 is TGTGCCAGCTGTTACGCGGTACCCCACGAGCAGTACTTC. Its protein is CASCYAVPHEQYF.